This TCR beta chain was retrieved from a study of molecular identifiers for immune sequencing clone quantification. TCRdb independently ran MiXCR on the PCR reads; one entry per CDR3 protein. The data hold hundreds of thousands of distinct CDR3 sequences, with about a quarter observed a single time. The CDR3 runs to 16 residues. Looked up from germline, CDR1 is SGHVS and CDR2 is FNYEAQ. Trimming removed 5 bases from V and 4 bases from J, with 20 bases in between. Ten or more counts support this clonotype. What was sequenced was naive CD8+ T cells from blood, with Jurkat cell RNA spiked in. Subset in this sample: FACS-sorted CD8+CD4-CCR7+CD45RA+ naive T cells. The J gene is TRBJ1-1, the V gene TRBV7-6; D unclear. The receptor was derived from a human donor in good health. Some libraries in this study had Jurkat cell RNA spiked in. The CDR3: CASSQTYSGSGTEAFF. The CDR3 bases are TGTGCCAGCAGCCAAACCTACAGCGGGTCGGGCACTGAAGCTTTCTTT. Looking up the rest from reference TRBV7-6 and TRBJ1-1 gives the full variable domain: GAGVSQSPRYKVTKRGQDVALRCDPISGHVSLYWYRQALGQGPEFLTYFNYEAQQDKSGLPNDRFSAERPEGSISTLTIQRTEQRDSAMYRCASSQTYSGSGTEAFFGQGTRLTVV.